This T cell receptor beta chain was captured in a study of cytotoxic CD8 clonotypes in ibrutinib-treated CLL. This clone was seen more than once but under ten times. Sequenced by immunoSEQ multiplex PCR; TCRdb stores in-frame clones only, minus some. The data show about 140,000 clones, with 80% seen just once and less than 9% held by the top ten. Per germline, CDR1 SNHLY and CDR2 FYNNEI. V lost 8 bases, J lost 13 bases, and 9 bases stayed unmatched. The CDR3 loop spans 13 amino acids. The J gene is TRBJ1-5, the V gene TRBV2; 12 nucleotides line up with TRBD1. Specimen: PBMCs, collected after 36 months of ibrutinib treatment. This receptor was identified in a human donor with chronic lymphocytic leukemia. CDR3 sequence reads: CASGRDRGQVQHF. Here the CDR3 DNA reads TGTGCCAGCGGAAGGGACAGGGGGCAGGTTCAGCATTTT.